The 21 T cell receptor beta chains given below trace back to one sample, sequenced in a study of cytomegalovirus exposure and HLA in healthy donors. PCR amplification relied on 60 Vbeta primers (plus 13 Jbeta primers). Assay: immunoSEQ multiplex PCR; the TCRdb copy retains only in-frame clones and omits some. Among 250,000 to 350,000 clones, roughly 80% were seen once, and the ten largest hold about 0.28%. Material: PBMCs. The receptors were gathered from a girl aged 2 to 10 in good health and CMV-seronegative.

The J gene is TRBJ2-7, the V gene TRBV27; TRBD2 aligns across 8 bases. This CDR3 has 16 residues. The germline V gene encodes CDR1 MNHEY and CDR2 SMNVEV (reference sequence). With 6 bases clipped from V and 3 bases from J, the junction kept 13 bases outside the gene matches. CDR3 residues: CASRLITSGLLYEQYF. In nucleotides, the CDR3 is TGTGCCAGCAGACTAATAACTAGCGGCCTACTCTACGAGCAGTACTTC.

V and J are TRBV7-9 and TRBJ2-7; 10 nucleotides line up with TRBD2. CDR3 length: 15 residues. Losses at the gene ends were 4 bases for V and 4 bases for J; bases not matched to a gene: 7. Per germline, CDR1 SEHNR and CDR2 FQNEAQ (reference sequence). The CDR3 bases are TGTGCCAGCAGCTACAAAGCGGGAGGGGTTTACGAGCAGTACTTC. Protein: CASSYKAGGVYEQYF.

This clone was seen once. CDR3 region: CSANNRGPYGYTF. The CDR3 DNA reads TGCAGCGCCAATAACAGGGGTCCCTATGGCTACACCTTC. V usage is TRBV29-1 and J usage is TRBJ1-2; 7 positions match TRBD1. Per germline, CDR1 SQVTM and CDR2 ANQGSEA. Losses at the gene ends were 7 bases for V and 4 bases for J; bases not matched to a gene: 9. The CDR3 consists of 13 residues.

This chain uses TRBV2 with TRBJ2-7; D is perhaps TRBD1 (6 bases). V lost 1 base and J 3 bases, leaving 10 bases between the germline ends. This CDR3 is 14 amino acids long. Germline-derived CDR1 and CDR2 are SNHLY and FYNNEI. The CDR3 sequence: CASSEGRGNYEQYF. The CDR3 DNA is TGTGCCAGCAGTGAAGGAAGGGGGAACTACGAGCAGTACTTC.

The rearrangement links TRBV4-2 to TRBJ1-1, with D unclear. Trimming took off 0 bases at V and 3 bases at J, with 8 bases between the two ends. The CDR3 contains 14 residues. The V gene's germline CDR1 is LGHNA and CDR2 YNFKEQ. The CDR3 DNA reads TGTGCCAGCAGCCAAGATTACCAGGACACTGAAGCTTTCTTT. Protein sequence: CASSQDYQDTEAFF.

This rearrangement joins TRBV6-1 to TRBJ2-5; TRBD1 might be the D (5 bases). Trimming removed 8 bases at V and 1 base at J, with 11 bases between. The V gene's germline CDR1 is MNHNS and CDR2 SASEGT. This CDR3 has 13 residues. The CDR3 here is CASYRGTQETQYF. The CDR3 DNA reads TGTGCCAGCTATAGGGGAACCCAAGAGACCCAGTACTTC.

The chain employs TRBV5-1 and TRBJ2-3, with a weak D call TRBD1 (5 bases). The CDR3 is 14 residues long. Germline V gene sequence: CDR1 SGHRS, CDR2 YFSETQ. The V end was cut by 1 base, the J end by 1 base, with 7 bases between. This CDR3 is CASSLIGGTDTQYF. CDR3 in DNA: TGCGCCAGCAGCTTGATAGGGGGCACAGATACGCAGTATTTT. The variable domain in full, with the rest retrieved from reference TRBV5-1 and TRBJ2-3, is KAGVTQTPRYLIKTRGQQVTLSCSPISGHRSVSWYQQTPGQGLQFLFEYFSETQRNKGNFPGRFSGRQFSNSRSEMNVSTLELGDSALYLCASSLIGGTDTQYFGPGTRLTVL.

The chain recombines TRBV11-3 with TRBJ2-3; D is perhaps TRBD2 (7 bases). Germline CDR1 is SGHNT and CDR2 is YENEEA. The CDR3 runs 14 residues. Between the trimmed V and J ends, which lost 8 bases and 4 bases, there was a span of 16 bases. In nucleotides, the CDR3 is TGTGCCAGCGGGGGGGGCCGTCTAGCAGATACGCAGTATTTT. Protein product: CASGGGRLADTQYF.

Only a few counts were recorded for this clone. The J gene is TRBJ2-2, the V gene TRBV28; a possible D gene is TRBD1 (6 bases). Germline V gene data show CDR1 as MDHEN and CDR2 as SYDVKM. V lost 8 bases and J lost 1, with 11 bases in between. CDR3 size: 14 residues. CDR3 in amino acids: CASGETGNTGELFF. The CDR3 coding sequence is TGTGCCAGCGGGGAGACAGGGAACACCGGGGAGCTGTTTTTT.

The chain recombines TRBV2 with TRBJ1-6; D gene ambiguous. Trimming stripped 4 bases from V and 0 bases from J, with 7 bases between. Germline CDR1 is SNHLY and CDR2 is FYNNEI. The CDR3 consists of 15 residues. CDR3 sequence: CASSGRDSYNSPLHF. Written as DNA, the CDR3 is TGTGCCAGCAGTGGGAGGGACTCCTATAATTCACCCCTCCACTTT.

This clone was counted a few times. This sequence joins TRBV19 and TRBJ2-1, with TRBD2 identical over 7 bases. V lost 3 bases and J lost 4; bases outside the gene matches: 9. This CDR3 has 16 amino acids. CDR1 LNHDA and CDR2 SQIVND come from the germline V gene (reference sequence). The CDR3 bases are TGTGCCAGTAGTATGCCGTGGGAGGGAAGGTACAATGAGCAGTTCTTC. Translated: CASSMPWEGRYNEQFF.

The chain joins TRBV2 to TRBJ1-2; unclear D gene. There are 13 residues in the CDR3. Germline values: CDR1 SNHLY, CDR2 FYNNEI. V was cut by 5 bases and J by 4 bases, with 11 bases left in between. CDR3 bases: TGTGCCAGCAGTTCCGAGGGCCTCTATGGCTACACCTTC. As protein: CASSSEGLYGYTF.

This chain joins TRBV6-1 and TRBJ2-1; 13 positions match TRBD2. Trimming removed 0 bases from V and 8 bases from J; junction bases left unmatched: 7. Germline-derived CDR1 and CDR2 are MNHNS and SASEGT. This CDR3 contains 17 residues. The DNA for the CDR3 is TGTGCCAGCAGTGAAGCCTTTGGGACTAGCGGGATCCATGAGCAGTTCTTC. Protein product: CASSEAFGTSGIHEQFF.

The rearrangement joins TRBV6-8 to TRBJ2-7; 8 bases line up with TRBD2. Germline V CDR1 and CDR2: MNHGY, SAAAGT. The junction had 10 bases not matched to a gene; V was cut back by 4 bases and J by 2 bases. CDR3 length equals 16 residues. The CDR3 DNA is TGTGCCAGCAGTTTTGGCCGGACTAGCACCACCTACGAGCAGTACTTC. Amino acids: CASSFGRTSTTYEQYF.

The V call is TRBV14, the J call TRBJ1-2, with TRBD1 identical over 9 bases. The CDR3 extends over 14 amino acids. Per germline, CDR1 SGHDN and CDR2 FVKESK. Trimming at V came to 5 bases and at J to 4 bases, leaving 5 bases not matched to a gene. The CDR3 sequence: CASSETGGTYGYTF. CDR3 in DNA: TGTGCCAGCAGCGAAACAGGGGGCACCTATGGCTACACCTTC.

This clone appeared a single time. The genes are TRBV7-3 and TRBJ2-1; D uncertain. Germline values: CDR1 SGHTA, CDR2 FQGTGA. This CDR3 spans 13 amino acids. With 0 bases removed from V and 10 bases from J, the gap between germline ends came to 10 bases. The CDR3 spells CASSLTDNLEQFF. CDR3 sequence (DNA): TGTGCCAGCAGCTTAACCGACAATTTAGAGCAGTTCTTC.

The J gene is TRBJ2-5, the V gene TRBV6-5; 11 bases agree with TRBD2. J was trimmed by 7 bases and V by 5 bases; bases with no gene match: 9. Germline V lookup: CDR1 MNHEY, CDR2 SVGAGI. This CDR3 is 15 amino acids long. The CDR3 nucleotides are TGTGCCAGCAGTCCCGGGACTAGCGGCGTCGCGACCCAGTACTTC. Translated: CASSPGTSGVATQYF.

This clone was observed a handful of times. This chain links TRBV6-1 with TRBJ1-2, with TRBD1 as a possible D gene (5 bases). Germline V gives CDR1 MNHNS, CDR2 SASEGT. V was cut by 7 bases and J by 9 bases, with 15 bases left in between. The CDR3 covers 12 residues. DNA of the CDR3: TGTGCCAGCAACCTGGGGGGGACTAGCTACACCTTC. Translated: CASNLGGTSYTF.

A remark on this clone: This same CDR3 is encoded by further DNA sequences in the sample. The chain links TRBV5-1 to TRBJ2-3, with a weak D call TRBD2 (5 bases). V lost 0 bases and J 6 bases, leaving 11 bases between the germline ends. The CDR3 covers 14 residues. The germline V gene has CDR1 SGHRS and CDR2 YFSETQ. The chain's CDR3 is CASSLGLAGDTQYF. The CDR3 DNA reads as TGCGCCAGCAGCTTGGGGCTAGCAGGTGATACGCAGTATTTT.

The rearrangement uses TRBV12-5 and TRBJ1-1; 8 bases map to TRBD1. Germline values: CDR1 LGHNT, CDR2 FRNRAP. This CDR3 has 16 amino acids. The V and J ends lost 1 base and 4 bases, in that order; junction bases with no gene match: 8. DNA of the CDR3: TGTGCTAGTGGTTTGGGGACAGGGTATGGAAGCACTGAAGCTTTCTTT. Its translation: CASGLGTGYGSTEAFF.

This clone was seen more than once but under ten times. This rearrangement joins TRBV10-1 to TRBJ2-2, with D uncertain. The germline V gene has CDR1 WNHNN and CDR2 SYGVQD (reference sequence). Trimming removed 5 bases at V and 5 bases at J, with 3 bases between. This CDR3 comprises 11 residues. The CDR3 sequence is CASSSTGELFF. The CDR3 region has the DNA TGCGCCAGCAGTTCAACCGGGGAGCTGTTTTTT.